The source of this T cell receptor (beta chain) is a study of cytomegalovirus exposure and HLA in healthy donors. Turning to the study itself: Early on, a data release was issued that held 80 million or so unique TCRs from HLA-typed donors. Findings of the study overall: After further analysis at a later stage, around 17,000 TCR beta sequences were associated with HLA alleles at 0.05 false discovery rate.

The study ran its PCR with 60 Vbeta and 13 Jbeta primers. Clones were sequenced by immunoSEQ multiplex PCR, and TCRdb holds only the in-frame ones, with some missing. The table shows roughly 290,000 clones, with around 90% occurring only once. The germline gives CDR1 SGHRS, CDR2 YFSETQ. Trimming removed 4 bases from V and 5 bases from J, with 15 bases in between. This CDR3 has 14 amino acids. Notes on this clone: What it binds is unknown. Distinct nucleotide sequences in the sample also encode this CDR3.

The TCR originated in a woman younger than 30 in good health and CMV-seronegative. The V call is TRBV5-1, the J call TRBJ1-1, with D possibly being TRBD1 (5 bases). Sequenced: PBMCs. CDR3 bases: TGCGCCAGCAGCCAGAGGCAGGGTATGACTGAAGCTTTCTTT. This gives the protein CASSQRQGMTEAFF.